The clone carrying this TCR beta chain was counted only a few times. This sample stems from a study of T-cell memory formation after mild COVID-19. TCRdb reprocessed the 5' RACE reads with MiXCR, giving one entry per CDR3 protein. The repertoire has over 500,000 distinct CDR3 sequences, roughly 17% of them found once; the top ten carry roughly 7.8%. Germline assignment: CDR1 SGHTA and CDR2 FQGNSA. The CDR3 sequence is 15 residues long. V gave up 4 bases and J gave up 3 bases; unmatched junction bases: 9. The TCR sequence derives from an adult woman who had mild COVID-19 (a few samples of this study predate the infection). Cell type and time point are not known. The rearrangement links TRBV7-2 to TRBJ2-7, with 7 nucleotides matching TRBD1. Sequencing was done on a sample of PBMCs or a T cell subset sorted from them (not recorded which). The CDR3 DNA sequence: TGTGCCAGCAGCTCCCAGGGGGAAACTGTCTACGAGCAGTACTTC. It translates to CASSSQGETVYEQYF.